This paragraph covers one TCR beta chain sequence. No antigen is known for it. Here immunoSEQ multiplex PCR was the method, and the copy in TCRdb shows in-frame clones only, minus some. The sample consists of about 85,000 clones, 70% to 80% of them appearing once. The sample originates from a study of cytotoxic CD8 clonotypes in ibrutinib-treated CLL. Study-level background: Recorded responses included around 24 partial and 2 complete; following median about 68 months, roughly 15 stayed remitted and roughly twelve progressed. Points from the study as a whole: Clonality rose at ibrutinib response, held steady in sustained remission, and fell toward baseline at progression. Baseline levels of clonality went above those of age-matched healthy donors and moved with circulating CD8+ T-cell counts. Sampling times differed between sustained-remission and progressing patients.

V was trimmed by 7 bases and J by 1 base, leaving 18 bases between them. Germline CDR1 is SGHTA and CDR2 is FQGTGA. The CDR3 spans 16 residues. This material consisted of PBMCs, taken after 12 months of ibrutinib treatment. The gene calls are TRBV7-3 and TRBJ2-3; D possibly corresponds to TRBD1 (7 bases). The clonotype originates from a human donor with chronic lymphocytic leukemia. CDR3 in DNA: TGTGCCAGCACCTGTACCCCCAGGGGGGGCACAGATACGCAGTATTTT. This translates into CASTCTPRGGTDTQYF.